This record covers a single TCR beta chain. Researchers ran the PCR with 60 Vbeta and 13 Jbeta primers. Assay used: immunoSEQ multiplex PCR; TCRdb lists only in-frame clones, some missing. This sample has tens of thousands of clones, with 70% to 80% found just once. This sample was included in a study of cytomegalovirus exposure and HLA in healthy donors. Germline CDR1 reads SGDLS; CDR2 reads YYNGEE. Trimming left V 0 bases short and J 2 bases short, with 6 bases between. The CDR3 sequence is 15 residues long. V gene TRBV9 combines with J gene TRBJ1-6, with D possibly being TRBD1 (5 bases). The TCR sequence derives from a female donor in good health and CMV-seronegative. The sequenced sample was PBMCs. CDR3 in amino acids: CASSVGQTYNSPLHF. Here the CDR3 DNA reads TGTGCCAGCAGCGTAGGACAGACCTATAATTCACCCCTCCACTTT.